A single sample is the source of the 23 T cell receptor beta chains below, sequenced in a study of neurological immune-mediated disorders. TCRdb reprocessed the 5' RACE reads with MiXCR, giving one entry per CDR3 protein. Found here are tens of thousands of distinct CDR3 sequences, 9% to 12% of them singletons; the top ten hold 1.8%. The sequencing sample was made of PBMCs. These receptors all come from a man aged 35 to 55 in good health.

This clonotype was seen many times. The V call is TRBV29-1, the J call TRBJ2-5, with TRBD2 matching 12 bases. The germline CDR1 and CDR2 sequences are SQVTM and ANQGSEA. V lost 6 bases to trimming and J lost 5 bases; unmatched junction nucleotides: 13. The CDR3 is 16 amino acids. DNA of the CDR3: TGCAGCGTCGCGTACTCGACTAGCGGGAGTTGGGAGACCCAGTACTTC. This gives the protein CSVAYSTSGSWETQYF.

This clonotype came up many times. The chain uses TRBV5-6 and TRBJ2-1, with 7 bases fitting TRBD2. Germline CDR1 is SGHDT and CDR2 is YYEEEE. CDR3 length: 14 amino acids. The ends lost 0 bases at V and 7 bases at J; junction bases unmatched: 4. CDR3 amino acids: CASSLGLAVNEQFF. For the CDR3, the DNA is TGTGCCAGCAGCTTGGGGCTAGCGGTGAATGAGCAGTTCTTC.

This clonotype was detected only a few times. A much larger clone differs from this one at a single base, so this may be a read error. The chain links TRBV7-2 to TRBJ2-3, with no clear D. Trimming stripped 6 bases from V and 14 bases from J, with 24 bases between. The CDR3 length is 14 residues. Germline loops: CDR1 SGHTA, CDR2 FQGNSA. This CDR3 is CASSKTCVSSIGYF. CDR3 nucleotides: TGTGCCAGCAGTAAGACTTGTGTTTCGTCGATTGGGTATTTT.

This clonotype showed up many times. The rearrangement joins TRBV5-1 to TRBJ2-5, with D possibly TRBD2 on 7 matching bases. CDR3 length: 18 amino acids. V was shortened by 2 bases and J by 1 base, with 21 bases between the two germline ends. From germline, CDR1 is SGHRS and CDR2 YFSETQ. DNA for the CDR3: TGCGCCAGCAGCTTCAACCCGACGGCGGGGGCAGGCCAAGAGACCCAGTACTTC. Translating gives CASSFNPTAGAGQETQYF.

This clonotype appeared many times. V is TRBV28 and J is TRBJ2-4, with D perhaps matching TRBD2 (7 bases). CDR1 is MDHEN, CDR2 SYDVKM, per germline. Between the trimmed V and J ends, which lost 10 bases and 9 bases, there was a span of 22 bases. The CDR3 spans 14 residues. Written as DNA, the CDR3 is TGTGCCACCCGTCGGCAGGGGAGGGTGGTCATTCAGTACTTC. Protein: CATRRQGRVVIQYF.

This clonotype was picked up many times. This sequence joins TRBV20-1 and TRBJ2-1; 8 bases are a match to TRBD2. Germline lookup yields CDR1 DFQATT and CDR2 SNEGSKA (reference sequence). This CDR3 is built from 13 residues. V lost 5 bases to trimming and J lost 7 bases; unmatched junction nucleotides: 7. In DNA form, the CDR3 reads TGCAGTGCTCCGCGCCGGGGGGGGAATGAGCAGTTCTTC. Its translation: CSAPRRGGNEQFF.

This clonotype was detected ten times or more. The junction differs from germline at one of its ends, possibly a read error. The CDR3 DNA reads as TGTGCTAGCAGCTTATTCCGCGAAAATACGCAGTATTTT. Its translation: CASSLFRENTQYF. The chain combines TRBV7-7 with TRBJ2-3; unclear D gene. The germline V gene encodes CDR1 SSHAT and CDR2 FNYEAQ (reference sequence). This CDR3 comprises 13 residues.

This chain connects TRBV20-1 to TRBJ1-1; possible D gene TRBD1, 6 bases. Trimming cost V 1 base and J 5 bases, with 14 bases left between them. The length of the CDR3 is 14 residues. Germline lookup yields CDR1 DFQATT and CDR2 SNEGSKA (reference sequence). Written as DNA, the CDR3 is TGCAGTGCTAGAGTAACAGGGTGGGGGACTGAAGCTTTCTTT. This gives the protein CSARVTGWGTEAFF.

This clonotype has at least ten counts. This chain joins TRBV7-2 and TRBJ1-3, with TRBD1 as a possible D gene (6 bases). V lost 1 base, J lost 0 bases, and 10 bases lay in between. The CDR3 extends over 16 amino acids. In germline, CDR1 is SGHTA, CDR2 FQGNSA. The CDR3 sequence is CASSLGQVGSGNTIYF. The CDR3, as DNA: TGTGCCAGCAGCTTAGGACAGGTCGGCTCTGGAAACACCATATATTTT.

This clonotype came up many times. The chain links TRBV7-8 to TRBJ2-7, with D perhaps matching TRBD1 or TRBD2 (5 bases each). Germline values: CDR1 SGHVS, CDR2 FQNEAQ. V was pared by 1 base and J by 4 bases, with 11 bases between. This CDR3 contains 14 residues. The DNA for the CDR3 is TGTGCCAGCAGCTTAGTAGCCAGGGAGTACGAGCAGTACTTC. This sequence encodes CASSLVAREYEQYF.

This chain connects TRBV10-3 to TRBJ2-3; no reliable D call. CDR3 length equals 17 residues. CDR1 is ENHRY, CDR2 SYGVKD, per germline. The V end was cut by 0 bases, the J end by 0 bases, with 13 bases between. Here the CDR3 DNA reads TGTGCCATCAGTGAGTCGATCGATCAGACTAGCACAGATACGCAGTATTTT. The encoded protein is CAISESIDQTSTDTQYF.

This clonotype has a count of ten or more. CDR3 amino acids: CASSLLGGIDEQFF. For the CDR3, the DNA is TGCGCCAGCAGCCTCTTAGGTGGCATAGATGAGCAGTTCTTC. The J gene is TRBJ2-1, the V gene TRBV5-1; D unclear. Germline CDR1 SGHRS, CDR2 YFSETQ. The CDR3 is made up of 14 amino acids. The ends were cut back, 4 bases at V and 8 bases at J, with 16 bases in the middle.

This clonotype was found many times. J is TRBJ2-4 and V is TRBV20-1; either TRBD1 or TRBD2 may supply D (5 bases each). Germline CDR1 DFQATT, CDR2 SNEGSKA (reference sequence). This CDR3 has 13 amino acids. Trimming took 6 bases from V and 5 from J, leaving 14 bases between them. The CDR3 DNA reads as TGCAGTGCCCGACCCCCGGGACAAAACATTCAGTACTTC. Encoded protein: CSARPPGQNIQYF.

This clonotype was picked up many times. This sequence joins TRBV7-9 and TRBJ2-1; 8 bases align to TRBD1. Trimming took 5 bases from V and 7 from J; bases not matched to a gene: 7. Germline CDR1 is SEHNR and CDR2 is FQNEAQ (reference sequence). The CDR3 has 14 amino acids. The CDR3 nucleotides are TGTGCCAGCAGCGACGCTACAGGGGGAAATGAGCAGTTCTTC. Amino acid sequence: CASSDATGGNEQFF.

Many counts were recorded for this clonotype. The chain links TRBV3-1 to TRBJ1-1; 9 bases agree with TRBD1. From germline, CDR1 is LGHDT and CDR2 YNNKEL (reference sequence). The CDR3 has 15 amino acids. Trimming removed 3 bases from V and 11 bases from J; junction bases left unmatched: 13. The CDR3 DNA reads as TGTGCCAGCAGCCAGGAGGCTACAGGGGGCACGATGGCTTTCTTT. Protein: CASSQEATGGTMAFF.

At least ten counts were recorded for this clonotype. V usage is TRBV20-1 and J usage is TRBJ2-7; 13 bases are shared with TRBD2. This CDR3 is 13 amino acids long. V shed 6 bases, J shed 4 bases, and the junction held 3 bases outside the gene matches. Germline assignment: CDR1 DFQATT and CDR2 SNEGSKA (reference sequence). CDR3 bases: TGCAGTGCCGGGACTAGCGGGGAATACGAGCAGTACTTC. Translated, it gives CSAGTSGEYEQYF.

This clonotype rates as medium-sized (0.01 to 0.1%). The CDR3 bases are TGCAGCGCCGAGGCCCCGTACGAAGAGACCCAGTACTTC. Protein product: CSAEAPYEETQYF. The V gene is TRBV29-1, the J gene TRBJ2-5; D gene uncertain. CDR1 and CDR2 (germline): SQVTM, ANQGSEA. The V end was cut by 7 bases, the J end by 3 bases, with 15 bases between. The CDR3 is 13 amino acids.

Comment on this clonotype: This may come from a read error, since a much larger clone is one base off. The V gene is TRBV4-1, the J gene TRBJ2-1, with a tentative D call TRBD2 (6 bases). CDR3 length: 13 residues. CDR1 and CDR2 from the germline V gene are MGHRA and YSYEKL. Here the CDR3 DNA reads TGCGCCAGCAGCCCTTCAGCGGGCTATGAGCAGTTATTC. Protein: CASSPSAGYEQLF.

There are many counts of this clonotype. The chain recombines TRBV12-3 or TRBV12-4 with TRBJ2-2, with TRBD2 as a possible D gene (6 bases). There are 14 residues in the CDR3. With 4 bases removed from V and 2 bases from J, the gap between germline ends came to 8 bases. In nucleotides, the CDR3 is TGTGCCAGCAGTTCGGGACTCAACACCGGGGAGCTGTTTTTT. It codes for CASSSGLNTGELFF.

This clonotype was seen many times. The gene calls are TRBV28 and TRBJ1-2; D remains unclear. Trimming took off 6 bases at V and 2 bases at J, with 16 bases between the two ends. Germline assignment: CDR1 MDHEN and CDR2 SYDVKM. The CDR3 has 15 amino acids. The CDR3 loop is CASSNAAHSNYGYTF. DNA of the CDR3: TGTGCCAGCAGCAACGCCGCCCACAGCAACTATGGCTACACCTTC.

This clonotype appeared many times. The chain has TRBV29-1 and TRBJ1-2, with D tentatively TRBD1 (5 bases). The CDR3 runs to 17 residues. Trimming left V 0 bases short and J 4 bases short, with 21 bases between. The V gene's germline CDR1 is SQVTM and CDR2 ANQGSEA. This CDR3 is CSVEDVPWDLRPYGYTF. The CDR3 DNA reads as TGCAGCGTTGAAGATGTCCCCTGGGACCTAAGACCCTATGGCTACACCTTC.

This clonotype was seen a single time. The rearrangement uses TRBV7-2 and TRBJ2-5; 7 bases line up with TRBD1. Looked up from germline, CDR1 is SGHTA and CDR2 is FQGNSA. Trimming removed 3 bases from V and 5 bases from J; junction bases left unmatched: 6. This CDR3 comprises 14 residues. For the CDR3, the DNA is TGTGCCAGCAGCTTCACAGGGGACCGGGAGACCCAGTACTTC. It specifies CASSFTGDRETQYF.

This clonotype was found many times. V and J are TRBV6-6 and TRBJ2-3; 8 bases are shared with TRBD2. The germline V gene encodes CDR1 MNHNY and CDR2 SVGAGI (reference sequence). V shed 8 bases, J shed 2 bases, and the junction held 3 bases outside the gene matches. This CDR3 is 13 amino acids long. Written as DNA, the CDR3 is TGTGCCAGCGGCGGGGGGCCCACAGATACGCAGTATTTT. Translated: CASGGGPTDTQYF.